This T cell receptor beta chain stems from a study of post-analysis software for immune sequencing data (dated by TCRdb to between 2015 and 2017). General notes on the study: The recorded disease courses included relapsing-remitting, secondary progressive and progressive-relapsing multiple sclerosis, and some patients had no subtype annotation. A subset of samples was prepared in parallel using single-end sample barcoding, then pooled and co-amplified after Illumina adapter ligation. The patient repertoires were set against ten to eleven previously published healthy control repertoires from donors whose ages ranged from roughly 6 to 27 years. Summary of the overall study and its limitations: Strong co-clustering of samples prepared in the same batch was shown by direct clustering with F measure, prompting a batch-effect correction. Patients showed significantly higher frequencies than controls for several TRBV segments, among them TRBV5-6, TRBV5-1 and TRBV20-1. Normalized Chao1 diversity was significantly lower in multiple sclerosis patients than controls, suggesting substantial peripheral T-cell clonal expansion. The multiple sclerosis patient group was slightly younger than the control group.

Notes on this clonotype: Its cognate antigen has yet to be identified. Per-nucleotide qualities are absent, and no much larger clonotype sits a single base away.

TCR beta repertoires were profiled from peripheral blood of approximately 13 young patients with multiple sclerosis to demonstrate the VDJtools post-analysis software. The multiple sclerosis patients were children and adolescents ranging in age from roughly 6 to 16 years. Libraries were constructed by PCR. This sample was sequenced with an Illumina HiSeq 2500. Unique molecular identifiers were incorporated into TCR beta cDNA libraries to reduce PCR and sequencing biases. Every 1 to 10 million input T cells yielded approximately 500,000 cDNA molecules, meaning each molecule approximated one T cell. Patient libraries were prepared and sequenced with the same protocol used for the earlier healthy control dataset. Samples belonging to the same batch were prepared together, multiplexed and sequenced on a shared HiSeq lane. Per the authors' processing: MIGEC handled the raw barcoded reads, throwing out single-read molecular identifier groups before consensus assembly and CDR3 extraction. VDJtools was used for post-analysis of the clonotype tables, and diversity was normalized by down-sampling every dataset to the size of the smallest sample. To correct batch-related cross-sample contamination, repertoire overlap clustering matched CDR3 amino acid sequences but not nucleotide sequences. TCRdb took the public reads, trimmed them with fastp at Q25, ran MiXCR for clone calling and kept in-frame beta chains. All rows with the same CDR3 protein become a single entry with the most common DNA and genes. The V and J calls here are based on TCRdb, not the publication. The sample data list roughly 410,000 distinct CDR3 sequences, and about a third of these were observed just once. The top ten clonotypes cover roughly an eighth of the sample.

The CDR1 and CDR2 encoded by the germline V gene are SQVTM and ANQGSEA. The CDR3 covers 12 residues, taking in both the cysteine and the phenylalanine. CDR3 DNA only is kept here, 36 bases in frame from base 1. The germline V end is reduced by 6 bases and the J end by 5 bases; junction bases left unmatched: 3. The rearranged chain carries TRBV29-1 and TRBJ1-5, with 8 bases aligning to TRBD1. Sequenced input: blood. The clonotype originates from a girl aged 5 to 17 with multiple sclerosis. DNA sequence: TGCAGCGTCGGACAGGGTGATCAGCCCCAGCATTTT. This yields the protein CSVGQGDQPQHF.